This T cell receptor beta chain was identified during a study of metastatic and nonmetastatic thyroid tumors. Study summary: The study looked at repertoires side by side in blood and in tumor or nodule tissue from malignant and benign thyroid patients.

Findings and caveats of the study: TCR beta diversity was reportedly significantly higher in malignant thyroid tumors than benign nodules, in blood and tumor.

Thyroid surgery was preceded by no treatment in any patient. This CDR3 comprises 14 residues. CDR1 is MNHNS, CDR2 SASEGT, per germline. V lost 6 bases and J lost 2, with 13 bases in between. As processed by the authors: A papillary thyroid cancer distant-metastasis classifier was built from CDR3 differences across clinicopathological groups. Using MiXCR, TCRdb reanalyzed the PCR reads. These V and J calls rely on TCRdb rather than the paper's analysis. The data show around 15,000 clones, with about 28% seen just once and 3.9% held by the top ten. Sample share makes this clone medium-sized (0.01 to 0.1%). The antigen remains unidentified.

The origin of this receptor is a female donor with papillary thyroid cancer or a benign thyroid nodule (not recorded which). Some clones in this sample may be carry-over from other donors' samples. The chain recombines TRBV6-1 with TRBJ1-2; D unclear. The sequenced material came from blood. The CDR3 region is CASRLDGGNYGYTF. CDR3 sequence (DNA): TGTGCCAGCAGGTTGGACGGCGGAAACTATGGCTACACCTTC.